This T cell receptor (beta chain) is from a study of OX40 agonist ivuxolimab in advanced cancers. Repertoires were generated with immunoSEQ multiplex PCR, while TCRdb's copy carries only in-frame clones and drops some. The table shows 98,000 or so clones, with 70% to 90% occurring only once. The CDR3 is 13 amino acids. The germline CDR1 and CDR2 sequences are SGHDN and FVKESK. Trimming took 1 base from V and 8 from J, leaving 9 bases between them. This receptor was taken from an adult with an advanced solid tumor such as melanoma, head and neck, liver or kidney cancer. The gene calls are TRBV14 and TRBJ2-1; no clear D. This specimen was CD4+ or CD8+ T cells sorted from blood, taken in a trial of the OX40 agonist ivuxolimab. As DNA, the CDR3 is TGTGCCAGCAGCCAAGTGAGCGAACATGAGCAGTTCTTC. Translating it yields CASSQVSEHEQFF.